The subject of this entry is one TCR beta chain. The junction differs from germline at one of its ends, possibly a read error. TCR beta CDR3 regions were amplified from RNA. First-round RT-PCR with HTBI primers amplified the TCR CDR3 region. TCRdb redid the calling of the multiplex PCR reads with MiXCR, one entry per CDR3 protein. The sample shows some 380,000 distinct CDR3 sequences, less than 15% of them seen only once. This sample is part of a study of T cells in Graves' hyperthyroidism and ophthalmopathy. Germline values: CDR1 SGHRS, CDR2 YFSETQ. The CDR3 is made up of 15 amino acids. The clonotype was recovered from a man under 40 with Graves' hyperthyroidism that later progressed to Graves' ophthalmopathy. This chain joins TRBV5-1 and TRBJ1-4; weak D call: TRBD1 (5 bases). Material for sequencing was blood. The CDR3 region has the DNA TGCACCAGCAGCGGGGGGACCGCAACTAATGAAAAACTGTTTTTT. As protein: CTSSGGTATNEKLFF.